This record covers a single TCR beta chain. Its specificity is unknown. The source of the sample is a study of cytomegalovirus exposure and HLA in healthy donors. Study overall: Assignment to the Caucasian-associated ancestry cluster applied to around 76% of the approximately 400 genotyped donors. Whole-study results and caveats: Earlier analysis looked at TCR beta V segments, and most were productive about 90% or about 30% of the time. Both high specificity and high sensitivity reportedly marked the classifier's diagnosis of cytomegalovirus status.

PCR used 60 Vbeta primers and 13 Jbeta primers. The data were produced by immunoSEQ multiplex PCR, yet TCRdb's version contains in-frame clones alone and is incomplete. The top ten clones hold 1.3% of a sample with 110,000 to 150,000 clones, 70% to 75% of them seen once. This CDR3 is built from 17 residues. Germline CDR1 reads KGHSH; CDR2 reads LQKENI. With 2 bases clipped from V and 5 bases from J, the junction kept 9 bases outside the gene matches. This clonotype was sampled from a woman between 40 and 55 years old in good health and CMV-seronegative. Sequenced: PBMCs. This sequence joins TRBV18 and TRBJ1-6, with 7 positions matching TRBD1. The CDR3 coding sequence is TGTGCCAGCTCACCATCTACCCACAGGGGAAATAATTCACCCCTCCACTTT. The encoded protein is CASSPSTHRGNNSPLHF.